These 9 T cell receptor beta chains were all obtained from the same sample, sequenced in a study of blood T cell repertoires in COVID-19. Produced via immunoSEQ multiplex PCR; TCRdb's table is partial and in-frame only. In the table there are some 180,000 clones, roughly nine tenths of which are singletons. Sequenced sample: peripheral blood. The receptor set was obtained from a man aged 35 to 55 with acute or convalescent COVID-19.

This clone was detected only a few times. CDR3 loop: CASSYEGVGNEQFF. The CDR3 DNA reads as TGTGCCAGCAGTTACGAGGGGGTGGGGAATGAGCAGTTCTTC. The chain couples TRBV6-6 to TRBJ2-1; maybe TRBD1 (6 bases). Germline V CDR1 and CDR2: MNHNY, SVGAGI (reference sequence). The CDR3 sequence is 14 residues long. Trimming took off 2 bases at V and 7 bases at J, with 12 bases between the two ends.

The chain combines TRBV6-1 with TRBJ1-1, with TRBD1 as a possible D gene (6 bases). This CDR3 has 13 residues. Germline loops: CDR1 MNHNS, CDR2 SASEGT. Trimming shortened V by 1 base and J by 11 bases, and 14 bases separated the two germline ends. The CDR3 DNA reads TGTGCCAGCAGTGAAGAGGTCCTGGGGGCCGCTTTCTTT. It codes for CASSEEVLGAAFF.

The chain couples TRBV6-5 to TRBJ1-5; 7 bases are shared with TRBD1. V dropped 8 bases and J dropped 4; count of bases not matched to a gene: 5. This CDR3 is 13 amino acids long. Per germline, CDR1 MNHEY and CDR2 SVGAGI. This CDR3 is CASATGRNQPQHF. The DNA of the CDR3 is TGTGCCAGCGCGACAGGGAGGAATCAGCCCCAGCATTTT.

This clone was picked up one time. The chain has TRBV27 and TRBJ1-5; 10 bases match TRBD1. The trim removed 2 bases at V and 3 bases at J, leaving 4 bases unmatched. There are 16 residues in the CDR3. Germline values: CDR1 MNHEY, CDR2 SMNVEV (reference sequence). The CDR3 sequence is CASSLRTGGVNQPQHF. The CDR3 DNA is TGTGCCAGCAGTTTAAGGACAGGGGGTGTCAATCAGCCCCAGCATTTT.

The rearrangement joins TRBV2 to TRBJ2-7; 10 bases line up with TRBD1. The junction had 9 bases not matched to a gene; V was cut back by 8 bases and J by 5 bases. Germline V gene data show CDR1 as SNHLY and CDR2 as FYNNEI. CDR3 size: 14 residues. The CDR3 here is CASLYTGQGDEQYF. The CDR3 DNA is TGTGCCAGCCTATATACTGGACAGGGGGACGAGCAGTACTTC.

This clone has just one count. CDR3 loop: CASSARGGDTGELFF. The CDR3, as DNA: TGTGCCAGCAGTGCAAGGGGTGGTGACACCGGGGAGCTGTTTTTT. The rearrangement uses TRBV2 and TRBJ2-2, with a weak D call TRBD1 (5 bases). Germline lookup yields CDR1 SNHLY and CDR2 FYNNEI. This CDR3 is 15 amino acids long. V was pared by 4 bases and J by 3 bases, with 12 bases between.

The J gene is TRBJ2-1, the V gene TRBV4-3; possible D gene TRBD1, 8 bases. There are 16 residues in the CDR3. Trimming shortened V by 0 bases and J by 8 bases, and 17 bases separated the two germline ends. Germline lookup yields CDR1 LGHNA and CDR2 YSLEER. For the CDR3, the DNA is TGCGCCAGCAGCCAAGATCTAAGGACAGGGAGGGATGAGCAGTTCTTC. It specifies CASSQDLRTGRDEQFF.

V gene TRBV10-2 combines with J gene TRBJ1-1, with TRBD1 matching over 10 bases. The CDR3 has 15 residues. Germline loops: CDR1 WSHSY, CDR2 SAAADI. Trimming removed 2 bases from V and 5 bases from J; junction bases left unmatched: 5. Here the CDR3 reads CASSEGQGVGTEAFF. The CDR3 DNA reads as TGCGCCAGCAGTGAGGGACAGGGGGTTGGAACTGAAGCTTTCTTT.

This chain links TRBV23-1 with TRBJ2-1; TRBD1 agrees at 10 bases. TRBV23-1 is given ORF status, its function remaining uncertain. The CDR3 has 15 residues. The J segment lost 8 bases and the V segment lost 0 bases, leaving 4 bases of the junction unmatched. CDR3: CASSQSGQGPHEQFF. DNA for the CDR3: TGCGCCAGCAGTCAATCGGGACAGGGGCCCCATGAGCAGTTCTTC.